Following are 18 T cell receptor beta chains from one sample sequenced in a study of blood T cell repertoires in COVID-19. Only in-frame clones appear in the TCRdb table, and some are missing; sequencing was by immunoSEQ multiplex PCR. Of 250,000 or so clones listed, approximately 83% were seen once; the top ten hold under 2.5%. Material: PBMCs or T cells enriched from blood (not recorded which). The receptors were sampled from a woman in her forties or fifties who had recovered from COVID-19.

The chain recombines TRBV27 with TRBJ2-1, with 8 positions matching TRBD2. Per germline, CDR1 MNHEY and CDR2 SMNVEV (reference sequence). The CDR3 sequence is 17 residues long. V lost 4 bases to trimming and J lost 0 bases; unmatched junction nucleotides: 8. The CDR3 DNA sequence: TGTGCCAGCAGTTATCGACGGCGGGAGGTCTCCTACAATGAGCAGTTCTTC. Protein: CASSYRRREVSYNEQFF.

J is TRBJ2-1 and V is TRBV27; 7 positions agree with TRBD2. The length of the CDR3 is 13 residues. Trimming at V came to 6 bases and at J to 13 bases, leaving 12 bases not matched to a gene. CDR1 is MNHEY, CDR2 SMNVEV, per germline (reference sequence). The CDR3 here is CASSRTGLDFQFF. Written as DNA, the CDR3 is TGTGCCAGCAGCCGCACTGGACTAGATTTTCAGTTCTTC.

The V and J genes are TRBV19 and TRBJ1-4; possibly TRBD1 for D (6 bases). The V gene's germline CDR1 is LNHDA and CDR2 SQIVND (reference sequence). Trimming stripped 3 bases from V and 0 bases from J, with 14 bases between. The CDR3 has 17 amino acids. The CDR3 loop reads CASSIVGQPATNEKLFF. The CDR3 DNA follows: TGTGCCAGTAGTATCGTTGGACAGCCTGCAACTAATGAAAAACTGTTTTTT.

This clone appeared a single time. The genes are TRBV7-6 and TRBJ2-1; TRBD2 matches at 14 bases. V dropped 5 bases and J dropped 9; count of bases not matched to a gene: 15. Germline V lookup: CDR1 SGHVS, CDR2 FNYEAQ. This CDR3 is 18 amino acids long. The CDR3 reads CASSLRASGLAGVVEQFF. The DNA for the CDR3 is TGTGCCAGCAGCCTACGCGCGTCGGGACTAGCGGGAGTTGTTGAGCAGTTCTTC.

V and J are TRBV5-6 and TRBJ1-2; no definite D call. CDR3 size: 13 residues. The germline V gene encodes CDR1 SGHDT and CDR2 YYEEEE. Trimming took 3 bases from V and 1 from J, leaving 7 bases between them. The CDR3 spells CASSSRDNYGYTF. Written as DNA, the CDR3 is TGTGCCAGCAGCTCTCGGGATAACTATGGCTACACCTTC.

The chain couples TRBV5-6 to TRBJ2-4; perhaps TRBD1 as D (6 bases). Germline CDR1 and CDR2: SGHDT and YYEEEE. V lost 4 bases, J lost 2 bases, and 13 bases lay in between. This CDR3 is built from 15 residues. CDR3 nucleotide sequence: TGTGCCAGCAGCGGGGACGGGACACCCAAAAACATTCAGTACTTC. Protein sequence: CASSGDGTPKNIQYF.

V usage is TRBV11-2 and J usage is TRBJ2-2; D remains unclear. Deletions cut 4 bases from V and 2 bases from J, with 11 bases between. Germline CDR1 and CDR2: SGHAT and FQNNGV. This CDR3 has 15 residues. The CDR3 nucleotides are TGTGCCAGCAGCTCCGCAGTTCTCAACACCGGGGAGCTGTTTTTT. This translates into CASSSAVLNTGELFF. Together with reference TRBV11-2 and TRBJ2-2, the CDR3 gives the full variable domain: EAGVAQSPRYKIIEKRQSVAFWCNPISGHATLYWYQQILGQGPKLLIQFQNNGVVDDSQLPKDRFSAERLKGVDSTLKIQPAKLEDSAVYLCASSSAVLNTGELFFGEGSRLTVL.

This chain joins TRBV29-1 and TRBJ2-1; tentative D call: TRBD2 (5 bases). The CDR3 is made up of 15 amino acids. Germline-derived CDR1 and CDR2 are SQVTM and ANQGSEA. Trimming took 3 bases from V and 0 from J, leaving 12 bases between them. The CDR3 DNA reads TGCAGCGTTGACGGTATTAGCGACTCCTACAATGAGCAGTTCTTC. This sequence encodes CSVDGISDSYNEQFF.

The chain couples TRBV3-1 (or the pseudogene TRBV3-2) to TRBJ1-5, with D possibly TRBD1 on 6 matching bases. Germline V lookup: CDR1 LGHDT, CDR2 YNNKEL (reference sequence). Trimming took 4 bases from V and 2 from J, leaving 9 bases between them. The CDR3 consists of 14 residues. The CDR3 nucleotides read TGTGCCAGCAGCCTCCGACAGGGCAATCAGCCCCAGCATTTT. Protein: CASSLRQGNQPQHF.

This clone was picked up one time. The V and J genes are TRBV7-2 and TRBJ2-5, with TRBD2 matching over 13 bases. Unmatched junction bases numbered 4, after V lost 5 bases and J lost 4 bases. In germline, CDR1 is SGHTA, CDR2 FQGNSA. The CDR3 is made up of 15 amino acids. The CDR3 reads CASSPTSGRLETQYF. The DNA of the CDR3 is TGTGCCAGCAGCCCGACTAGCGGGAGGTTAGAGACCCAGTACTTC.

V and J are TRBV7-8 and TRBJ1-5; 9 bases are shared with TRBD1. This CDR3 region has 13 residues. Trimming took 6 bases from V and 4 from J; bases not matched to a gene: 1. Germline loops: CDR1 SGHVS, CDR2 FQNEAQ. The CDR3 loop reads CASSDRGNQPQHF. The CDR3 region has the DNA TGTGCCAGCAGTGACAGGGGGAATCAGCCCCAGCATTTT.

This clone was detected only a few times. This chain connects TRBV19 to TRBJ1-1; TRBD1 is a possible D gene (5 bases). Germline V gene data show CDR1 as LNHDA and CDR2 as SQIVND (reference sequence). This CDR3 region has 13 residues. The V end was cut by 10 bases, the J end by 4 bases, with 16 bases between. The CDR3: CATPRWGGTEAFF. CDR3 nucleotide sequence: TGTGCCACTCCTAGGTGGGGGGGCACTGAAGCTTTCTTT.

This sequence joins TRBV19 and TRBJ1-1; no clear D gene. Germline-derived CDR1 and CDR2 are LNHDA and SQIVND (reference sequence). There are 13 residues in the CDR3. Trimming stripped 6 bases from V and 3 bases from J, with 11 bases between. The CDR3 reads CASRKESHTEAFF. The CDR3 DNA reads TGTGCCAGTAGAAAAGAAAGCCACACTGAAGCTTTCTTT.

The chain recombines TRBV6-5 with TRBJ1-5, with D hard to call. V lost 5 bases to trimming and J lost 4 bases, with 12 bases between them. Germline V gives CDR1 MNHEY, CDR2 SVGAGI. The CDR3 totals 14 residues. CDR3 bases: TGTGCCAGCAGTACGTACGGGATTAATCAGCCCCAGCATTTT. Residues: CASSTYGINQPQHF.

The V call is TRBV5-1, the J call TRBJ1-4; D remains ambiguous. The CDR3 loop spans 14 amino acids. V shed 0 bases and J shed 5 bases, with 8 bases lying between them. Germline V gene lookup returns CDR1 SGHRS and CDR2 YFSETQ. The CDR3 here is CASSLGGVNEKLFF. The DNA of the CDR3 is TGCGCCAGCAGCTTGGGCGGGGTAAATGAAAAACTGTTTTTT.

V usage is TRBV28 and J usage is TRBJ1-2; TRBD1 aligns across 7 bases. After removal of 7 bases from V and 1 base from J, the junction contained 3 bases not matched to a gene. Germline CDR1 reads MDHEN; CDR2 reads SYDVKM. The CDR3 sequence is 13 residues long. The CDR3 nucleotides read TGTGCCAGCAAGAGGGGGCGTAACTATGGCTACACCTTC. Encoded protein: CASKRGRNYGYTF.

This sequence joins TRBV7-9 and TRBJ2-7, with 8 bases that match TRBD2. V dropped 6 bases and J dropped 0; count of bases not matched to a gene: 7. From germline, CDR1 is SEHNR and CDR2 FQNEAQ (reference sequence). This CDR3 contains 15 residues. CDR3 residues: CASSQSGSPSYEQYF. As DNA, the CDR3 is TGTGCCAGCAGTCAGAGCGGGAGCCCCTCCTACGAGCAGTACTTC.

The table lists this clone with a few counts. This sequence joins TRBV2 and TRBJ1-5; D may be TRBD1 (5 bases). V was shortened by 4 bases and J by 6 bases, with 13 bases between the two germline ends. The CDR3 has 14 residues. CDR1 and CDR2 from the germline V gene are SNHLY and FYNNEI. Written as DNA, the CDR3 is TGTGCCAGCAGTGTTGGGACCGGGGGTCAGCCCCAGCATTTT. Translated: CASSVGTGGQPQHF. The whole variable domain, filled in from reference TRBV2 and TRBJ1-5, reads EPEVTQTPSHQVTQMGQEVILRCVPISNHLYFYWYRQILGQKVEFLVSFYNNEISEKSEIFDDQFSVERPDGSNFTLKIRSTKLEDSAMYFCASSVGTGGQPQHFGDGTRLSIL.